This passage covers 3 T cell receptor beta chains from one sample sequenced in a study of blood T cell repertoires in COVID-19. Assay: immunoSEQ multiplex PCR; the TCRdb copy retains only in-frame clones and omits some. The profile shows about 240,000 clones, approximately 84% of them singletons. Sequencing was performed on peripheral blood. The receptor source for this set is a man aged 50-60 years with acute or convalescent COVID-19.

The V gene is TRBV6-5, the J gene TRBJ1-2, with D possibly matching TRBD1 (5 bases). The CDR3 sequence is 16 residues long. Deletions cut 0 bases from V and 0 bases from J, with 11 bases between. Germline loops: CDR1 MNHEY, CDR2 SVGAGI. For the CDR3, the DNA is TGTGCCAGCAGTTACTCCCACAGGATAACTAACTATGGCTACACCTTC. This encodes CASSYSHRITNYGYTF.

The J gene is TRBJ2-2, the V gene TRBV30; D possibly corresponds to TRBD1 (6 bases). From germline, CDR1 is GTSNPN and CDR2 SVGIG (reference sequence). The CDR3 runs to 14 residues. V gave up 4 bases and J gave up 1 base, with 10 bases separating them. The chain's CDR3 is CAWNRDMNTGELFF. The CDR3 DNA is TGTGCCTGGAATCGGGACATGAACACCGGGGAGCTGTTTTTT. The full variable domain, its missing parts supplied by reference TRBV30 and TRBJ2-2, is SQTIHQWPATLVQPVGSPLSLECTVEGTSNPNLYWYRQAAGRGLQLLFYSVGIGQISSEVPQNLSASRPQDRQFILSSKKLLLSDSGFYLCAWNRDMNTGELFFGEGSRLTVL.

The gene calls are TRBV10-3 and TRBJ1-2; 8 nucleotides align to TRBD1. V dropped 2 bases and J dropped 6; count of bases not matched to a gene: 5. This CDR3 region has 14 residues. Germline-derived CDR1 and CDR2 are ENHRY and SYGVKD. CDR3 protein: CAISERGQVDGYTF. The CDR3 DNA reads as TGTGCCATCAGTGAGAGGGGACAGGTAGATGGCTACACCTTC.